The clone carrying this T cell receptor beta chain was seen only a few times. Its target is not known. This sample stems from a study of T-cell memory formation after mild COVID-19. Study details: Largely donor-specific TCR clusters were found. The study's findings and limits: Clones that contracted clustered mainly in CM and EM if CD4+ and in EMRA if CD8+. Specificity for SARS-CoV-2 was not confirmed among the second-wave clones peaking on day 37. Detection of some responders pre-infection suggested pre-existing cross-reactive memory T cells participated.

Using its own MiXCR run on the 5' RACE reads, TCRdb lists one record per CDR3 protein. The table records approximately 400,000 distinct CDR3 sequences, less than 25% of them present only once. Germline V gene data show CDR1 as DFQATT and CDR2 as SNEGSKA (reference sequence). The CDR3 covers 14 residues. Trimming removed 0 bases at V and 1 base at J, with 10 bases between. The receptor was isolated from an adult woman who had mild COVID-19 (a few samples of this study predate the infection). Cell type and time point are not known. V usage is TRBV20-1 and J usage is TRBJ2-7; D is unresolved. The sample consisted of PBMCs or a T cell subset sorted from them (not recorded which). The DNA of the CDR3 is TGCAGTGCTAGAGATAGAGGACCTTCCTACGAGCAGTACTTC. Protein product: CSARDRGPSYEQYF.